The source of this T cell receptor (beta chain) is a study of identical twins. Study observations and caveats: Twin sharing of out-of-frame TCR alpha was underestimated by models in monozygotic pairs. Beta out-of-frame twin sharing showed a weaker excess.

V trimming: 6 bases; J trimming: 4 bases; junction bases outside the gene matches: 9. The CDR3 is 15 amino acids. The germline gives CDR1 KGHSH, CDR2 LQKENI. Unique molecular identifiers were present on the cDNA, which also gained a universal primer site by template switching. TCRdb processed the 5' RACE reads anew with MiXCR; each CDR3 protein has one entry. The sample includes roughly 290,000 distinct CDR3 sequences, roughly 10% seen only once; the top ten take roughly 7%. Points on this clonotype: Antigen specificity is unknown.

The data were also submitted as part of a second study, on yellow fever vaccine responses in identical twins. Per that paper: On the reported evidence, twins' vaccine T cell responses seemed partly convergent and partly personalized.

The chain combines TRBV18 with TRBJ2-1; the match to TRBD1 covers 7 bases. The specimen was CD8+ T cells sorted from blood. This sequence originates from a woman between 18 and 29 years old in good health. CDR3 DNA sequence: TGTGCCAGCTCCCTTGACAGGGAGCCTTACAATGAGCAGTTCTTC. Protein product: CASSLDREPYNEQFF.